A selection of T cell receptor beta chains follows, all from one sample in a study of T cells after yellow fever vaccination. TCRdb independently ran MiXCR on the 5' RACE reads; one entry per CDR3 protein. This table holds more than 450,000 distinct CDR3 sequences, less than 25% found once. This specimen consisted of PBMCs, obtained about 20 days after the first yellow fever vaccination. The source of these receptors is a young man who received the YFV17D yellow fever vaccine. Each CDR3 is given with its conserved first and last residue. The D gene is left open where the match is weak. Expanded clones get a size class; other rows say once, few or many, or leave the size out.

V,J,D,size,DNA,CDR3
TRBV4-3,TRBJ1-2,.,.,TGCGCCAGCAGCCTTGACCCCCAGGGGTCTGGCTACACCTTC,CASSLDPQGSGYTF
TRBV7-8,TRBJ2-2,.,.,TGTGCCAGCAGCTCTCAGGGATTTGAAACCGGGGAGCTGTTTTTT,CASSSQGFETGELFF
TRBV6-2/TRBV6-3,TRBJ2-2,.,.,TGTGCCAGCAGTTCCGGACTGATGAACACCGGGGAGCTGTTTTTT,CASSSGLMNTGELFF
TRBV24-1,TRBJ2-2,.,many,TGTGCCACCGAAGGGGAGAACACCGGGGAGCTGTTTTTT,CATEGENTGELFF
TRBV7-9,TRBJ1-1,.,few,TGTGCCAGCAGCCGCTTTGGGCAGAACACTGAAGCTTTCTTT,CASSRFGQNTEAFF
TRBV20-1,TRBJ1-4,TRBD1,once,TGCAGTGCTAGAGGCATGACAGGGAATGAAAAACTGTTTTTT,CSARGMTGNEKLFF
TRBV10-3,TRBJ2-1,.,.,TGTGCCATCAAAGAGGGGGGATACAATGAGCAGTTCTTC,CAIKEGGYNEQFF
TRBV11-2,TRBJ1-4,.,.,TGTGCCAGCAGCTCCGAGCCTTACAAATGGCGGGCAACTAATGAAAAACTGTTTTTT,CASSSEPYKWRATNEKLFF
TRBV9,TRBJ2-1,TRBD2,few,TGTGCCAGCAGTTCCGGGGGGGCCGGTTGGTTAGGTGAGCAGTTCTTC,CASSSGGAGWLGEQFF
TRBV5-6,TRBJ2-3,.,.,TGTGCCAGGGGCCAAGTGAGCACAGATACGCAGTATTTT,CARGQVSTDTQYF